This T cell receptor (beta chain) was captured by sequencing in a study of T cells after posttransplantation cyclophosphamide. Whole-study results and caveats: Tissue-infiltrating T cells from skin or gut overlapped little with blood T cells. Donor CD8+ memory clones often dominated recipient blood repertoires at later times. TRB clonality was highly associated with recipient CMV seropositivity and reactivation.

Comments on this clone: Its target is unknown.

Treatment was busulfan-fludarabine conditioning, a marrow graft, and cyclophosphamide on days +3 and +4. Here immunoSEQ multiplex PCR was the method, and the copy in TCRdb shows in-frame clones only, minus some. The table shows roughly 6,800 clones, with 92% occurring only once. The input for sequencing was PBMCs, taken roughly 1,400 days after allogeneic stem cell transplant with posttransplant cyclophosphamide. This TCR was recovered from a female patient between 50 and 59 years old who received an allogeneic stem cell transplant from a related donor, was CMV-positive, and had no GVHD. Some T cells may be transferred from the graft donor.

CDR3 DNA: TGCGCCAGCAGCCGTGGACAGGTCAACTATGGCTACACCTTC. Encoded protein: CASSRGQVNYGYTF. This chain connects TRBV4-3 to TRBJ1-2; 7 nucleotides align to TRBD1. J gave up 2 bases and V 4 bases, and 4 bases lay outside the gene matches. This CDR3 spans 14 amino acids. From germline, CDR1 is LGHNA and CDR2 YSLEER.